The count of the clone carrying this T cell receptor beta chain is one. Primers included in the PCR were 60 Vbeta and 13 Jbeta primers. The data were produced by immunoSEQ multiplex PCR, yet TCRdb's version contains in-frame clones alone and is incomplete. The table includes 50,000 or so clones, 60% to 75% detected once. This record belongs to a study of cytomegalovirus exposure and HLA in healthy donors. The V and J ends lost 6 bases and 0 bases, in that order; junction bases with no gene match: 11. Germline V CDR1 and CDR2: MDHEN, SYDVKM. The CDR3 spans 17 residues. Material: PBMCs. This TCR derives from a woman between 45 and 65 years old in good health and CMV-seronegative. J is TRBJ2-7 and V is TRBV28; 10 bases fit TRBD2. The CDR3: CASRTASSGRISYEQYF. Here the CDR3 DNA reads TGTGCCAGCAGGACCGCGTCTAGCGGGAGAATCTCCTACGAGCAGTACTTC.